This TCR beta chain was obtained from a study of T cells in localized non-small cell lung cancer. Study results and limitations: Heterogeneity is still possible, as just one tumor region was sequenced. Longer survival (overall) was linked to higher T cell density in blood. A median about 54 of the top 100 tumor clones appeared in adjacent lung. There was higher T cell clonality in uninvolved adjacent lung than in tumor, and it was highest there.

This clone is medium-sized by share. Antigen unknown. The CDR3 consists of 13 residues. Germline-derived CDR1 and CDR2 are MNHGY and SAAAGT. The V end lost 5 bases, the J end lost 5 bases, and 9 bases lay between the germline ends. Sequencing was performed with immunoSEQ multiplex PCR; in TCRdb, only in-frame clones are kept and a portion is missing. This repertoire shows around 2,700 clones, less than 25% found once; its top ten account for around 7.7%. This sequence was found in a male donor older than 55 with stage III squamous cell lung carcinoma. This chain uses TRBV6-8 with TRBJ2-2; D unclear. The specimen comprised lung tumor tissue, sampled before any cancer treatment. The CDR3 DNA sequence: TGTGCCAGCAGTATGGCCGGAACCGGGGAGCTGTTTTTT. It yields the protein CASSMAGTGELFF.